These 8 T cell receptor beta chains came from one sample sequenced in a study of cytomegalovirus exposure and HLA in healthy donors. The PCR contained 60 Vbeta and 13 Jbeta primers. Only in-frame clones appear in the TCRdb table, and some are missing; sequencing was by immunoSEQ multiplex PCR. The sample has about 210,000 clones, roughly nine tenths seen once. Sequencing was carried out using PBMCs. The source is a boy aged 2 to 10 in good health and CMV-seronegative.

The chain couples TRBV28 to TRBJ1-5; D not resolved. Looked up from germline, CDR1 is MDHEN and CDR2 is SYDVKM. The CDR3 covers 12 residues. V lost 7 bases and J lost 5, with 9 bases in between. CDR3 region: CASTSSYQPQHF. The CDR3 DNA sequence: TGTGCCAGCACGTCCTCTTATCAGCCCCAGCATTTT.

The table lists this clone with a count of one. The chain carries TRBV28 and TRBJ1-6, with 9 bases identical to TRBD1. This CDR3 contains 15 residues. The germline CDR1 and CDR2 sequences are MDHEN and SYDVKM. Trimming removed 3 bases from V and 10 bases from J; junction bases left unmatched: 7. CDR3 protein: CASSFRDRDQSPLHF. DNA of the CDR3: TGTGCCAGCAGTTTTAGGGACAGGGATCAATCACCCCTCCACTTT. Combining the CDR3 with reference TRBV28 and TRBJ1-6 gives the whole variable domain DVKVTQSSRYLVKRTGEKVFLECVQDMDHENMFWYRQDPGLGLRLIYFSYDVKMKEKGDIPEGYSVSREKKERFSLILESASTNQTSMYLCASSFRDRDQSPLHFGNGTRLTVT.

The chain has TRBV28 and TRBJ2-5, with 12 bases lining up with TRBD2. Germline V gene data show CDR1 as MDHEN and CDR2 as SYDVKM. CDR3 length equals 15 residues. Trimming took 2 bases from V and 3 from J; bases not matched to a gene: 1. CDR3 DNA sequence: TGTGCCAGCAGTTTAGGACTAGCGGGGAAAGAGACCCAGTACTTC. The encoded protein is CASSLGLAGKETQYF.

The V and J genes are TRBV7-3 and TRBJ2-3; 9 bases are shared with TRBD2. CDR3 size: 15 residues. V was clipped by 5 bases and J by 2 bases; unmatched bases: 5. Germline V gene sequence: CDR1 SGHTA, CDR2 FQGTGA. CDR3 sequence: CASSGGTSPTDTQYF. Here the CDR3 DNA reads TGTGCCAGCAGCGGCGGGACTAGCCCCACAGATACGCAGTATTTT.

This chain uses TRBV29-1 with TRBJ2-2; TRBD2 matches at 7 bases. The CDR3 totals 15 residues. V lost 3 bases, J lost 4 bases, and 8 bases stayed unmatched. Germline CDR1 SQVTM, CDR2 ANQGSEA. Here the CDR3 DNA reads TGCAGCGTTGATTTGGGCGGGAGCGGCACCGGGGAGCTGTTTTTT. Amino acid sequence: CSVDLGGSGTGELFF.

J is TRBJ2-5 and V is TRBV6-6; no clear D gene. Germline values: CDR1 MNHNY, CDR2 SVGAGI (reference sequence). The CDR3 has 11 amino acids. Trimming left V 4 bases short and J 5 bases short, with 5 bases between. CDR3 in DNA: TGTGCCAGCAGTTGGCAGGAGACCCAGTACTTC. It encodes CASSWQETQYF.

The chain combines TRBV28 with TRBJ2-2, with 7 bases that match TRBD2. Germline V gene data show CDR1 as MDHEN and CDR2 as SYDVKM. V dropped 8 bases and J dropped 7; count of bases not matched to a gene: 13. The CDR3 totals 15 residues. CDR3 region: CASLREGKVSGELFF. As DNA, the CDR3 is TGTGCCAGCCTAAGGGAGGGAAAGGTTAGCGGGGAGCTGTTTTTT.

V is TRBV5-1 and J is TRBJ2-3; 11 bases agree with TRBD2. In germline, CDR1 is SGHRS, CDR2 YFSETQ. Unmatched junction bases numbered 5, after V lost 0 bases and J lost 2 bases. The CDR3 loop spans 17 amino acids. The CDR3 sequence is CASSLAGLAGTTDTQYF. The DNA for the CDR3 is TGCGCCAGCAGCTTGGCTGGACTAGCGGGCACCACAGATACGCAGTATTTT. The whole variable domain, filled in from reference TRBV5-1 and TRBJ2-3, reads KAGVTQTPRYLIKTRGQQVTLSCSPISGHRSVSWYQQTPGQGLQFLFEYFSETQRNKGNFPGRFSGRQFSNSRSEMNVSTLELGDSALYLCASSLAGLAGTTDTQYFGPGTRLTVL.